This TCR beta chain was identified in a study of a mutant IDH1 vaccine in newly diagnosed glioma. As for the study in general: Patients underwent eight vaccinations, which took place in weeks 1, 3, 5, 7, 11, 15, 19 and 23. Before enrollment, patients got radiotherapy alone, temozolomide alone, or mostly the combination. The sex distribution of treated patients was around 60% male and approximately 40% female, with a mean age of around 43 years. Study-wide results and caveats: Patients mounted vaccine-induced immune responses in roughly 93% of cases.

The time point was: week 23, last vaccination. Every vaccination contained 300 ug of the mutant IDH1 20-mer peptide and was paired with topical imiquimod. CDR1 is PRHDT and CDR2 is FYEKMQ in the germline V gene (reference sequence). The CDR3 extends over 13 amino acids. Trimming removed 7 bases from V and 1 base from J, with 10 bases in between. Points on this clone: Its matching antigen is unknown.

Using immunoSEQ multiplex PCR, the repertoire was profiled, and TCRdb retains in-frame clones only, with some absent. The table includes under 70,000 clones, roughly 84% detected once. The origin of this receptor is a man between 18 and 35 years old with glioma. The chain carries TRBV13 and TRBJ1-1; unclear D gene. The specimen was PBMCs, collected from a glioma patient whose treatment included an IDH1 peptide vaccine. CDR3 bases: TGTGCCAGCAATCCGGACGGGAACACTGAAGCTTTCTTT. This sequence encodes CASNPDGNTEAFF.